One sample yielded the 27 T cell receptor beta chains listed below, sequenced in a study of cytomegalovirus exposure and HLA in healthy donors (dated by TCRdb to 2015 to 2018). The library was produced with the immunoSEQ multiplex PCR assay. A mixture of 60 forward primers for TCR Vbeta segments and 13 reverse primers for TCR Jbeta segments was used in the multiplex PCR. TCRdb stores this immuneACCESS table with in-frame sequences only. Part of the clones is absent; in the studies checked, under half of the shortfall reflects unresolved V genes, and no reason is known for the rest. Recorded for this sample are around 170,000 clones; 65% to 85% of them occurred a single time. The ten largest clones take up 3.8% of the sample. The sequenced sample consisted of PBMCs. The receptors were sampled from a man between 45 and 60 years old in good health and CMV-seronegative.

The V call is TRBV2, the J call TRBJ1-4; D is uncertain. Trimming shortened V by 4 bases and J by 4 bases, and 10 bases separated the two germline ends. In germline, CDR1 is SNHLY, CDR2 FYNNEI. The CDR3 is 14 residues long. CDR3 in DNA: TGTGCCAGCAGTGTGACTCCTCATAATGAAAAACTGTTTTTT. This gives the protein CASSVTPHNEKLFF.

The chain couples TRBV19 to TRBJ1-1; D is perhaps TRBD1 (5 bases). V was cut by 2 bases and J by 8 bases, with 15 bases left in between. The CDR3 has 14 residues. The germline V gene encodes CDR1 LNHDA and CDR2 SQIVND (reference sequence). The DNA of the CDR3 is TGTGCCAGTAGTATAATCGGGCAGGGATGCGAAGCTTTCTTT. Translated: CASSIIGQGCEAFF.

This clone was seen more than once but under ten times. The CDR3: CASSQTPGLAEETQYF. In DNA form, the CDR3 reads TGCGCCAGCAGCCAGACGCCGGGACTAGCAGAAGAGACCCAGTACTTC. The genes are TRBV4-1 and TRBJ2-5, with 9 bases identical to TRBD2. The germline gives CDR1 MGHRA, CDR2 YSYEKL. The CDR3 consists of 16 residues. V was clipped by 3 bases and J by 3 bases; unmatched bases: 8.

The V call is TRBV7-6, the J call TRBJ1-1; D gene uncertain. Germline V gene data show CDR1 as SGHVS and CDR2 as FNYEAQ. The CDR3 length is 13 residues. V was cut by 4 bases and J by 1 base, with 7 bases left in between. CDR3 loop: CASSSPGNTEAFF. CDR3 nucleotide sequence: TGTGCCAGCAGCTCCCCCGGGAACACTGAAGCTTTCTTT.

The gene calls are TRBV25-1 and TRBJ2-7; TRBD1 is a possible D gene (6 bases). CDR3 length: 13 amino acids. The V end was cut by 6 bases, the J end by 9 bases, with 18 bases between. The germline CDR1 and CDR2 sequences are MGHDK and SYGVNS. DNA for the CDR3: TGTGCCAGCAGCGAGATGGACAGCTTAGGGCAGTACTTC. It translates to CASSEMDSLGQYF.

The chain uses TRBV5-1 and TRBJ2-3, with a tentative D call TRBD2 (5 bases). The V end lost 0 bases, the J end lost 4 bases, and 9 bases lay between the germline ends. Germline-derived CDR1 and CDR2 are SGHRS and YFSETQ. The CDR3 is made up of 14 amino acids. CDR3 protein: CASSLGTSSDTQYF. The CDR3 DNA reads as TGCGCCAGCAGCTTGGGGACTTCCTCAGATACGCAGTATTTT.

This clone showed up just a few times. V and J are TRBV10-2 and TRBJ2-7; maybe TRBD2 (6 bases). The CDR3 consists of 14 residues. V was shortened by 2 bases and J by 1 base, with 9 bases between the two germline ends. Per the germline V gene, CDR1 is WSHSY and CDR2 is SAAADI. CDR3 in DNA: TGCGCCAGCAGTGAGGCGGGGCTGTCCTACGAGCAGTACTTC. Protein product: CASSEAGLSYEQYF.

The CDR3 coding sequence is TGCGCCAGCAGCAAGACAGATCTCACTGAAGCTTTCTTT. This encodes CASSKTDLTEAFF. The rearrangement uses TRBV10-1 and TRBJ1-1; D possibly corresponds to TRBD1 (5 bases). Trimming left V 6 bases short and J 4 bases short, with 12 bases between. CDR3 length: 13 residues. Germline V gene data show CDR1 as WNHNN and CDR2 as SYGVQD (reference sequence).

The DNA for the CDR3 is TGTGCCAGCGGGCCACAGGGACGGGGTGTCTATGGCTACACCTTC. Translated: CASGPQGRGVYGYTF. This chain links TRBV6-5 with TRBJ1-2; TRBD1 is a possible D gene (6 bases). This CDR3 is built from 15 residues. Deletions cut 8 bases from V and 4 bases from J, with 20 bases between. Germline lookup yields CDR1 MNHEY and CDR2 SVGAGI.

V and J are TRBV29-1 and TRBJ1-5, with 12 bases matching TRBD1. Germline CDR1 and CDR2: SQVTM and ANQGSEA. The CDR3 sequence is 15 residues long. Germline trimming cut 2 bases from V and 6 bases from J; bases unmatched to any gene: 5. The CDR3, as DNA: TGCAGCGTTGAATACGGGACAGGGGGCAGTCAGCCCCAGCATTTT. This encodes CSVEYGTGGSQPQHF.

V usage is TRBV11-2 and J usage is TRBJ1-2; D gene unclear. Germline lookup yields CDR1 SGHAT and CDR2 FQNNGV. The CDR3 is 12 amino acids. V gave up 4 bases and J gave up 7 bases, with 10 bases separating them. The CDR3 sequence: CASSSPPGGYTF. The DNA of the CDR3 is TGTGCCAGCAGCTCCCCACCCGGTGGCTACACCTTC.

The J gene is TRBJ2-7, the V gene TRBV13; 10 bases match TRBD1. The CDR3 length is 14 residues. Germline trimming cut 4 bases from V and 5 bases from J; bases unmatched to any gene: 5. Germline-derived CDR1 and CDR2 are PRHDT and FYEKMQ (reference sequence). CDR3 amino acids: CASSSRDRGHEQYF. The CDR3, as DNA: TGTGCCAGCAGCTCAAGGGACAGGGGTCACGAGCAGTACTTC.

The chain is built from TRBV19 and TRBJ1-6, with D possibly matching TRBD1 (6 bases). The V and J ends lost 11 bases and 6 bases respectively, with 17 bases between them. The CDR3 extends over 14 amino acids. Per germline, CDR1 LNHDA and CDR2 SQIVND (reference sequence). The CDR3 DNA sequence: TGTGCCGCCACCCATGGGGGCTCTAATTCACCCCTCCACTTT. Amino acid sequence: CAATHGGSNSPLHF.

The rearrangement uses TRBV5-1 and TRBJ2-7; 9 positions match TRBD1. The CDR3 loop spans 18 amino acids. The ends lost 0 bases at V and 0 bases at J; junction bases unmatched: 10. Germline loops: CDR1 SGHRS, CDR2 YFSETQ. CDR3: CASSLALGQGPSSYEQYF. DNA of the CDR3: TGCGCCAGCAGCTTGGCGCTAGGACAGGGGCCTAGCTCCTACGAGCAGTACTTC. Full variable domain (outside the CDR3, taken from reference TRBV5-1 and TRBJ2-7): KAGVTQTPRYLIKTRGQQVTLSCSPISGHRSVSWYQQTPGQGLQFLFEYFSETQRNKGNFPGRFSGRQFSNSRSEMNVSTLELGDSALYLCASSLALGQGPSSYEQYFGPGTRLTVT.

The chain combines TRBV5-1 with TRBJ2-7, with a possible D match to TRBD1 (6 bases). The CDR3 extends over 13 amino acids. Germline loops: CDR1 SGHRS, CDR2 YFSETQ. Trimming cost V 3 bases and J 4 bases, with 11 bases left between them. The CDR3 region has the DNA TGCGCCAGCAGCTCCTACAGGGCGTACGAGCAGTACTTC. It codes for CASSSYRAYEQYF.

The chain has TRBV4-1 and TRBJ2-3, with 11 nucleotides matching TRBD2. This CDR3 region has 16 residues. Germline trimming cut 4 bases from V and 3 bases from J; bases unmatched to any gene: 6. The germline V gene has CDR1 MGHRA and CDR2 YSYEKL. The CDR3 DNA reads TGCGCCAGCAGCCGCCATAGCGGGGGGGAGACAGATACGCAGTATTTT. Its protein product is CASSRHSGGETDTQYF.

This clone was detected once. The rearrangement uses TRBV5-1 and TRBJ1-1, with a possible D match to TRBD1 (6 bases). V dropped 0 bases and J dropped 8 bases, with 11 bases sitting between them. There are 13 residues in the CDR3. Looked up from germline, CDR1 is SGHRS and CDR2 is YFSETQ. CDR3 loop: CASSLGGQREAFF. The CDR3 region has the DNA TGCGCCAGCAGCTTGGGTGGACAGCGAGAAGCTTTCTTT. Combining the CDR3 with reference TRBV5-1 and TRBJ1-1 gives the whole variable domain KAGVTQTPRYLIKTRGQQVTLSCSPISGHRSVSWYQQTPGQGLQFLFEYFSETQRNKGNFPGRFSGRQFSNSRSEMNVSTLELGDSALYLCASSLGGQREAFFGQGTRLTVV.

The chain uses TRBV4-1 and TRBJ2-3; D might be TRBD2 (5 bases). Germline V gives CDR1 MGHRA, CDR2 YSYEKL. V lost 0 bases and J lost 0, with 13 bases in between. The CDR3 is 17 amino acids. The CDR3 coding sequence is TGCGCCAGCAGCCAAGAACGGCCTAGCCCTAGCACAGATACGCAGTATTTT. This translates into CASSQERPSPSTDTQYF.

The CDR3 sequence: CASSWRLAGGGTDTQYF. The CDR3 DNA is TGTGCCAGCAGCTGGAGACTAGCGGGGGGTGGGACAGATACGCAGTATTTT. The chain couples TRBV7-2 to TRBJ2-3; TRBD2 aligns across 13 bases. CDR1 and CDR2 (germline): SGHTA, FQGNSA. V trimming: 4 bases; J trimming: 3 bases; junction bases outside the gene matches: 7. The CDR3 runs 17 residues.

The chain has TRBV9 and TRBJ2-1; a possible D gene is TRBD2 (7 bases). The ends were cut back, 0 bases at V and 8 bases at J, with 18 bases in the middle. From germline, CDR1 is SGDLS and CDR2 YYNGEE. The CDR3 has 16 residues. In DNA form, the CDR3 reads TGTGCCAGCAGCGTAGCTAAGGGGGGGGGCCGCGATGAGCAGTTCTTC. Translation gives CASSVAKGGGRDEQFF.

This chain joins TRBV7-9 and TRBJ1-2; 11 bases agree with TRBD1. The CDR3 covers 15 residues. Per the germline V gene, CDR1 is SEHNR and CDR2 is FQNEAQ (reference sequence). V lost 5 bases, J lost 4 bases, and 6 bases stayed unmatched. For the CDR3, the DNA is TGTGCCAGCAGCCCGAGGACAGGGGGCAGCTATGGCTACACCTTC. Encoded protein: CASSPRTGGSYGYTF.

This clone was observed a few times. The J gene is TRBJ2-1, the V gene TRBV13, with a weak D call TRBD2 (5 bases). Trimming left V 5 bases short and J 0 bases short, with 17 bases between. This CDR3 region has 17 residues. Germline V gene lookup returns CDR1 PRHDT and CDR2 FYEKMQ (reference sequence). CDR3 sequence reads: CASSPPTTPSSYNEQFF. The CDR3 DNA follows: TGTGCCAGCAGCCCCCCGACTACCCCGAGCTCCTACAATGAGCAGTTCTTC. Together with reference TRBV13 and TRBJ2-1, the CDR3 gives the full variable domain: AAGVIQSPRHLIKEKRETATLKCYPIPRHDTVYWYQQGPGQDPQFLISFYEKMQSDKGSIPDRFSAQQFSDYHSELNMSSLELGDSALYFCASSPPTTPSSYNEQFFGPGTRLTVL.

This clone came up once. The rearrangement joins TRBV19 to TRBJ2-4; 8 positions agree with TRBD1. CDR1 and CDR2 from the germline V gene are LNHDA and SQIVND (reference sequence). CDR3 length: 14 amino acids. The trim removed 6 bases at V and 6 bases at J, leaving 7 bases unmatched. The DNA of the CDR3 is TGTGCCAGTAGCAATCCGGGACAGGTAAACATTCAGTACTTC. Translating gives CASSNPGQVNIQYF.

This chain links TRBV5-1 with TRBJ2-1, with D unclear. Germline loops: CDR1 SGHRS, CDR2 YFSETQ. V was cut by 5 bases and J by 4 bases, with 7 bases left in between. The CDR3 extends over 12 amino acids. The CDR3 loop reads CASRREYNEQFF. In DNA form, the CDR3 reads TGCGCCAGCAGGAGAGAGTACAATGAGCAGTTCTTC. The full variable domain, in which reference TRBV5-1 and TRBJ2-1 provide the parts outside the CDR3, is KAGVTQTPRYLIKTRGQQVTLSCSPISGHRSVSWYQQTPGQGLQFLFEYFSETQRNKGNFPGRFSGRQFSNSRSEMNVSTLELGDSALYLCASRREYNEQFFGPGTRLTVL.

The rearrangement uses TRBV5-1 and TRBJ1-2; 10 bases agree with TRBD1. The CDR3 spans 14 residues. Trimming at V came to 4 bases and at J to 7 bases, leaving 7 bases not matched to a gene. The germline V gene has CDR1 SGHRS and CDR2 YFSETQ. The CDR3 loop reads CASSTTGTGVGYTF. The CDR3 DNA is TGCGCCAGCAGCACGACCGGGACAGGGGTTGGCTACACCTTC.

This clone was counted only a few times. V and J are TRBV6-5 and TRBJ2-7; 12 bases are shared with TRBD2. From germline, CDR1 is MNHEY and CDR2 SVGAGI. The CDR3 covers 15 residues. V lost 0 bases, J lost 3 bases, and 0 bases stayed unmatched. CDR3 DNA: TGTGCCAGCAGTTACTCGACTAGCGGGGGCTACGAGCAGTACTTC. It translates to CASSYSTSGGYEQYF.

The V and J genes are TRBV7-2 and TRBJ1-6; D is unresolved. The ends were cut back, 5 bases at V and 10 bases at J, with 21 bases in the middle. This CDR3 has 16 residues. The V gene's germline CDR1 is SGHTA and CDR2 FQGNSA. The CDR3 sequence: CASSPYRGSGRSPLHF. The CDR3 DNA reads TGTGCCAGCAGCCCCTATAGAGGGTCCGGGCGGTCACCCCTCCACTTT.